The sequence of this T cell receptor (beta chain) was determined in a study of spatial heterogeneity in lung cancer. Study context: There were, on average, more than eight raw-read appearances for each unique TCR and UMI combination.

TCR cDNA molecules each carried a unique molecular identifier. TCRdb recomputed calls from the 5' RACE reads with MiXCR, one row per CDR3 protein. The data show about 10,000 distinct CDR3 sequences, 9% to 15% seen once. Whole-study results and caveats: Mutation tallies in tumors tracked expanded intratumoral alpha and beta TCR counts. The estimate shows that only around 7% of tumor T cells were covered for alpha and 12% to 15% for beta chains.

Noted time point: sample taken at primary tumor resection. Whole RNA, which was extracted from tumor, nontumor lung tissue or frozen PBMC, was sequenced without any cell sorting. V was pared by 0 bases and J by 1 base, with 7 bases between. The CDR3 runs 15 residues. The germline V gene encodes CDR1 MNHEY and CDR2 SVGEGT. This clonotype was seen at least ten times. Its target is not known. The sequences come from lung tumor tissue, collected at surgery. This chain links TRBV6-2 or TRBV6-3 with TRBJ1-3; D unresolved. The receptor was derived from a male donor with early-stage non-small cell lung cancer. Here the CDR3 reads CASSYSTVSGNTIYF. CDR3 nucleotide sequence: TGTGCCAGCAGTTACTCGACCGTATCTGGAAACACCATATATTTT.